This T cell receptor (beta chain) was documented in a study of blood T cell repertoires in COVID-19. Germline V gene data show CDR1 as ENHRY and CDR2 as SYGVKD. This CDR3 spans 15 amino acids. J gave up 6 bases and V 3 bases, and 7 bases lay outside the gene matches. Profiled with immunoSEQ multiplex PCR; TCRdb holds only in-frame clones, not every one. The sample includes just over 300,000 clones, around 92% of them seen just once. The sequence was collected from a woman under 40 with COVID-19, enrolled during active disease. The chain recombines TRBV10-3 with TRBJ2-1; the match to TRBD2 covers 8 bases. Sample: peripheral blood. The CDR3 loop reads CAISESSAGGNEQFF. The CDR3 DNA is TGTGCCATCAGTGAATCGAGCGCGGGGGGCAATGAGCAGTTCTTC.